A single T cell receptor beta chain is shown here with its context. Its antigen is currently unknown. The same CDR3 arises from other DNA sequences in this sample as well. This entry comes from a study of cytomegalovirus exposure and HLA in healthy donors. Study-level points and caveats: DRB1 had the most TCR associations and HLA-C the fewest, a later analysis found, with rates varying by HLA locus.

Primers included in the PCR were 60 Vbeta and 13 Jbeta primers. Some clones are missing from TCRdb's copy, which holds only in-frame ones; the method was immunoSEQ multiplex PCR. The sample records 100,000 to 140,000 clones, more than 70% being singletons. All the people who gave samples were healthy bone marrow donors. V shed 4 bases and J 2 bases; nucleotides not matched to a gene: 7. CDR3 length equals 15 residues. CDR1 and CDR2 (germline): SGHDT, YYEEEE. The sample was PBMCs. This clonotype was obtained from a young man in good health and CMV-seronegative. This chain joins TRBV5-6 and TRBJ2-3; 7 nucleotides align to TRBD1. The CDR3 reads CASSLGGQSTDTQYF. The DNA for the CDR3 is TGTGCCAGCAGCCTTGGGGGACAGTCCACAGATACGCAGTATTTT.